This is a list of T cell receptor beta chains from one sample in a study of blood T cell repertoires in COVID-19. TCRdb keeps only in-frame clones here, not all; method: immunoSEQ multiplex PCR. The repertoire holds about 170,000 clones, with 70% to 90% as singletons. Sequenced: PBMCs or T cells enriched from blood (not recorded which). The source of these receptors is a woman in her forties or fifties who had recovered from COVID-19. CDR3s include the opening cysteine and the closing phenylalanine or tryptophan. D genes are given only for firm matches. Size is omitted from some rows. Given values are once, few, many or a class for expanded clones.

CDR3 protein: CASSVEYRGSPLHF; CDR3 DNA: TGTGCCAGCAGCGTGGAGTACAGGGGTTCACCCCTCCACTTT; clone size: few; V gene: TRBV9; J gene: TRBJ1-6; D gene: TRBD1
CDR3 protein: CASSLEGISAGVGDTQYF; CDR3 DNA: TGTGCCAGCAGCTTAGAGGGTATCAGCGCGGGTGTCGGAGATACGCAGTATTTT; clone size: NA; V gene: TRBV7-2; J gene: TRBJ2-3; D gene: NA
CDR3 protein: CASSLGGTLYGYTF; CDR3 DNA: TGTGCCAGCAGCTTAGGCGGGACCCTCTATGGCTACACCTTC; clone size: NA; V gene: TRBV7-9; J gene: TRBJ1-2; D gene: NA
CDR3 protein: CASSQTSGGADTQYF; CDR3 DNA: TGTGCCAGCAGCCAGACTAGCGGGGGCGCAGATACGCAGTATTTT; clone size: NA; V gene: TRBV14; J gene: TRBJ2-3; D gene: TRBD2
CDR3 protein: CASSLYNSGTSASNNEQFF; CDR3 DNA: TGCGCCAGCAGCTTATACAATTCCGGGACTAGCGCGTCGAACAATGAGCAGTTCTTC; clone size: NA; V gene: TRBV5-1; J gene: TRBJ2-1; D gene: TRBD2
CDR3 protein: CASTPPRGTQYF; CDR3 DNA: TGTGCCAGCACCCCCCCCCGGGGTACGCAGTATTTT; clone size: NA; V gene: TRBV28; J gene: TRBJ2-3; D gene: NA
CDR3 protein: CASSLIRVSDNEQFF; CDR3 DNA: TGCGCCAGCAGCTTAATCAGGGTGTCGGACAATGAGCAGTTCTTC; clone size: NA; V gene: TRBV5-1; J gene: TRBJ2-1; D gene: NA
CDR3 protein: CASSSPGLADNEQFF; CDR3 DNA: TGTGCCAGCAGCTCTCCGGGACTAGCCGACAATGAGCAGTTCTTC; clone size: few; V gene: TRBV7-9; J gene: TRBJ2-1; D gene: TRBD2
CDR3 protein: CASSIELPGSGANVLTF; CDR3 DNA: TGTGCCAGTAGTATAGAACTCCCTGGTTCTGGGGCCAACGTCCTGACTTTC; clone size: once; V gene: TRBV19; J gene: TRBJ2-6; D gene: NA
CDR3 protein: CASSLLSSGANVLTF; CDR3 DNA: TGTGCCAGCAGCTTATTGAGTTCTGGGGCCAACGTCCTGACTTTC; clone size: few; V gene: TRBV11-3; J gene: TRBJ2-6; D gene: NA
CDR3 protein: CASSLGTRRSGNTIYF; CDR3 DNA: TGTGCCAGCAGCTTGGGAACAAGGAGATCCGGAAACACCATATATTTT; clone size: NA; V gene: TRBV5-6; J gene: TRBJ1-3; D gene: NA
CDR3 protein: CASSHPRGGLGNEQFF; CDR3 DNA: TGTGCCAGCAGCCACCCCCGGGGGGGCTTAGGCAATGAGCAGTTCTTC; clone size: NA; V gene: TRBV9; J gene: TRBJ2-1; D gene: TRBD2
CDR3 protein: CASSQDRVWTEAFF; CDR3 DNA: TGTGCCAGCTCACAAGACAGGGTATGGACTGAAGCTTTCTTT; clone size: NA; V gene: TRBV18; J gene: TRBJ1-1; D gene: TRBD1
CDR3 protein: CASSSTGPNQPQHF; CDR3 DNA: TGTGCCAGCAGCTCCACAGGGCCCAATCAGCCCCAGCATTTT; clone size: few; V gene: TRBV16; J gene: TRBJ1-5; D gene: NA
CDR3 protein: CASSFGGTYNEQFF; CDR3 DNA: TGTGCCAGCAGTTTTGGAGGGACCTACAATGAGCAGTTCTTC; clone size: few; V gene: TRBV28; J gene: TRBJ2-1; D gene: NA
CDR3 protein: CASSPGTGLTGNTIYF; CDR3 DNA: TGCGCCAGCAGCCCGGGGACAGGACTCACCGGAAACACCATATATTTT; clone size: NA; V gene: TRBV5-1; J gene: TRBJ1-3; D gene: TRBD1
CDR3 protein: CASSRGTGAYNEQFF; CDR3 DNA: TGCGCCAGCAGCCGGGGGACAGGGGCGTACAATGAGCAGTTCTTC; clone size: NA; V gene: TRBV4-1; J gene: TRBJ2-1; D gene: TRBD1
CDR3 protein: CASSQGLAGNYNEQFF; CDR3 DNA: TGTGCCAGCAGCCAAGGGCTAGCGGGGAACTACAATGAGCAGTTCTTC; clone size: NA; V gene: TRBV3-1/TRBV3-2; J gene: TRBJ2-1; D gene: TRBD2
CDR3 protein: CASSAPRDTPQETQYF; CDR3 DNA: TGTGCCAGCAGCGCCCCACGGGACACCCCTCAAGAGACCCAGTACTTC; clone size: NA; V gene: TRBV9; J gene: TRBJ2-5; D gene: NA
CDR3 protein: CASSLFPGNYGYTF; CDR3 DNA: TGCGCCAGCAGCTTATTCCCGGGGAACTATGGCTACACCTTC; clone size: NA; V gene: TRBV5-1; J gene: TRBJ1-2; D gene: NA
CDR3 protein: CASSQAVSWNNEQFF; CDR3 DNA: TGTGCCAGCAGCCAGGCAGTAAGCTGGAACAATGAGCAGTTCTTC; clone size: NA; V gene: TRBV11-3; J gene: TRBJ2-1; D gene: NA
CDR3 protein: CASSPGLAGGETQYF; CDR3 DNA: TGTGCCAGCTCACCCGGACTAGCGGGAGGGGAGACCCAGTACTTC; clone size: NA; V gene: TRBV18; J gene: TRBJ2-5; D gene: TRBD2
CDR3 protein: CASSLEQGAHGYTF; CDR3 DNA: TGTGCCAGCAGCTTAGAGCAGGGGGCTCATGGCTACACCTTC; clone size: NA; V gene: TRBV7-9; J gene: TRBJ1-2; D gene: TRBD1
CDR3 protein: CASSLLPTGGNSPLHF; CDR3 DNA: TGCGCCAGCAGCCTTCTGCCAACAGGGGGCAATTCACCCCTCCACTTT; clone size: once; V gene: TRBV4-1; J gene: TRBJ1-6; D gene: TRBD1
CDR3 protein: CASSQEMAGLNYNEQFF; CDR3 DNA: TGCGCCAGCAGCCAAGAAATGGCGGGACTCAATTACAATGAGCAGTTCTTC; clone size: NA; V gene: TRBV4-1; J gene: TRBJ2-1; D gene: NA
CDR3 protein: CASSLGGTGTSQETQYF; CDR3 DNA: TGCGCCAGCAGCTTGGGGGGTACCGGGACTAGCCAAGAGACCCAGTACTTC; clone size: NA; V gene: TRBV5-1; J gene: TRBJ2-5; D gene: TRBD2
CDR3 protein: CASSPRGYGYTF; CDR3 DNA: TGTGCCAGCAGTCCTAGGGGTTATGGCTACACCTTC; clone size: NA; V gene: TRBV28; J gene: TRBJ1-2; D gene: NA
CDR3 protein: CASSPSGGQETQYF; CDR3 DNA: TGTGCCAGCAGTCCTAGCGGGGGACAAGAGACCCAGTACTTC; clone size: NA; V gene: TRBV2; J gene: TRBJ2-5; D gene: TRBD2
CDR3 protein: CASSLWAGDQDTQYF; CDR3 DNA: TGCGCCAGCAGCTTGTGGGCGGGGGACCAGGATACGCAGTATTTT; clone size: once; V gene: TRBV5-1; J gene: TRBJ2-3; D gene: TRBD2
CDR3 protein: CAITRGTGYGYTF; CDR3 DNA: TGTGCCATCACTCGAGGGACAGGATATGGCTACACCTTC; clone size: NA; V gene: TRBV10-3; J gene: TRBJ1-2; D gene: TRBD1
CDR3 protein: CASSPRAGDRGDTQYF; CDR3 DNA: TGTGCCAGCTCACCAAGGGCGGGGGACCGGGGAGATACGCAGTATTTT; clone size: NA; V gene: TRBV18; J gene: TRBJ2-3; D gene: TRBD2
CDR3 protein: CASSLDRGQAFF; CDR3 DNA: TGTGCCAGCAGTTTAGACAGGGGGCAGGCTTTCTTT; clone size: NA; V gene: TRBV28; J gene: TRBJ1-1; D gene: TRBD1
CDR3 protein: CAWSPQDRHTEAFF; CDR3 DNA: TGTGCCTGGAGCCCCCAGGACAGACACACTGAAGCTTTCTTT; clone size: once; V gene: TRBV30; J gene: TRBJ1-1; D gene: NA
CDR3 protein: CASSGDRAGEQFF; CDR3 DNA: TGTGCCAGCAGTGGGGACAGGGCAGGTGAGCAGTTCTTC; clone size: NA; V gene: TRBV27; J gene: TRBJ2-1; D gene: TRBD1
CDR3 protein: CASRTGWYGYTF; CDR3 DNA: TGTGCCAGCAGGACAGGGTGGTATGGCTACACCTTC; clone size: NA; V gene: TRBV28; J gene: TRBJ1-2; D gene: TRBD1
CDR3 protein: CASSFPGQTEKLFF; CDR3 DNA: TGCGCCAGCAGCTTCCCGGGACAGACTGAAAAACTGTTTTTT; clone size: NA; V gene: TRBV5-1; J gene: TRBJ1-4; D gene: TRBD1
CDR3 protein: CASQGQNYGYTF; CDR3 DNA: TGTGCCAGCCAGGGACAGAACTATGGCTACACCTTC; clone size: NA; V gene: TRBV9; J gene: TRBJ1-2; D gene: TRBD1
CDR3 protein: CASSQEPARNEQFF; CDR3 DNA: TGTGCCAGCAGCCAAGAGCCAGCGAGGAATGAGCAGTTCTTC; clone size: NA; V gene: TRBV4-2; J gene: TRBJ2-1; D gene: NA
CDR3 protein: CASSLGGREQFF; CDR3 DNA: TGTGCCAGCAGTCTGGGGGGGCGGGAGCAGTTCTTC; clone size: NA; V gene: TRBV12-3/TRBV12-4; J gene: TRBJ2-1; D gene: NA
CDR3 protein: CASSLGTAYYNEQFF; CDR3 DNA: TGTGCCAGCAGCTTGGGGACAGCTTACTACAATGAGCAGTTCTTC; clone size: NA; V gene: TRBV5-5; J gene: TRBJ2-1; D gene: NA
CDR3 protein: CAWSVLADNNSPLHF; CDR3 DNA: TGTGCCTGGAGTGTACTGGCCGACAATAATTCACCCCTCCACTTT; clone size: NA; V gene: TRBV30; J gene: TRBJ1-6; D gene: NA
CDR3 protein: CASSPPRPASNQPQHF; CDR3 DNA: TGTGCCAGCTCACCACCCAGGCCGGCTAGCAATCAGCCCCAGCATTTT; clone size: NA; V gene: TRBV18; J gene: TRBJ1-5; D gene: NA
CDR3 protein: CASSLGAGTSIQYF; CDR3 DNA: TGTGCCAGCAGCTTGGGTGCCGGGACTAGCATTCAGTACTTC; clone size: few; V gene: TRBV5-8; J gene: TRBJ2-4; D gene: TRBD2
CDR3 protein: CASSPEGFYGYTF; CDR3 DNA: TGTGCCAGCTCCCCGGAGGGTTTCTATGGCTACACCTTC; clone size: NA; V gene: TRBV18; J gene: TRBJ1-2; D gene: NA
CDR3 protein: CASSYVETGELFF; CDR3 DNA: TGTGCCAGCAGTTACGTGGAGACCGGGGAGCTGTTTTTT; clone size: NA; V gene: TRBV6-5; J gene: TRBJ2-2; D gene: NA
CDR3 protein: CASSLPSGGPQETQYF; CDR3 DNA: TGTGCCAGCAGCCTGCCTAGCGGGGGGCCACAAGAGACCCAGTACTTC; clone size: NA; V gene: TRBV5-4; J gene: TRBJ2-5; D gene: TRBD2
CDR3 protein: CASSPTSGGSNEQFF; CDR3 DNA: TGTGCCAGCAGCCCGACTAGCGGGGGGTCCAATGAGCAGTTCTTC; clone size: once; V gene: TRBV27; J gene: TRBJ2-1; D gene: TRBD2
CDR3 protein: CASRGGTGGSAFF; CDR3 DNA: TGCGCCAGCCGGGGCGGGACAGGGGGCTCGGCTTTCTTT; clone size: NA; V gene: TRBV10-1; J gene: TRBJ1-1; D gene: TRBD1
CDR3 protein: CASSEWGLQAEAFF; CDR3 DNA: TGTGCCAGCAGCGAGTGGGGACTTCAGGCCGAAGCTTTCTTT; clone size: NA; V gene: TRBV9; J gene: TRBJ1-1; D gene: NA
CDR3 protein: CASSQSGQGETQYF; CDR3 DNA: TGCGCCAGCAGTCAATCGGGTCAGGGGGAGACCCAGTACTTC; clone size: NA; V gene: TRBV23-1; J gene: TRBJ2-5; D gene: NA
CDR3 protein: CASSTSQGYTEAFF; CDR3 DNA: TGTGCCAGCAGTACATCACAGGGGTACACTGAAGCTTTCTTT; clone size: few; V gene: TRBV6-6; J gene: TRBJ1-1; D gene: TRBD1